This T cell receptor beta chain was profiled in a study of human T cells and chemical hapten exposure. Time point noted: pre-sensitization, week 0. This sample's treatment: therapeutic diphenylcyclopropenone sensitization with weekly scalp DPC. Blood sampling preceded each patch test application. Study findings and constraints: Patch test score tracked positively with PT1 expanded TCR counts.

One entry per CDR3 protein, called by TCRdb with MiXCR from the RACE reads. Among 280,000 or so distinct CDR3 sequences listed, approximately 8% were seen once. Notes on this clonotype: The antigen remains unidentified. A much larger clone lies a single base off, so this may be a read error.

The V gene's germline CDR1 is SGHRS and CDR2 YFSETQ. The CDR3 spans 15 residues. Specimen: whole blood, collected in connection with sensitization to the hapten diphenylcyclopropenone (DPC). The rearrangement links TRBV5-1 to TRBJ2-5, with D possibly matching TRBD1 (5 bases). This TCR was sampled from a man between 18 and 35 years old with alopecia areata. Some clones in this sample may be carry-over from other donors' samples. CDR3 sequence: CASSLSAGLQETQNF. CDR3 sequence (DNA): TGCGCCAGCAGCTTGTCGGCAGGGCTTCAAGAGACCCAGAACTTC. Drawing the rest from reference TRBV5-1 and TRBJ2-5, the complete variable domain is KAGVTQTPRYLIKTRGQQVTLSCSPISGHRSVSWYQQTPGQGLQFLFEYFSETQRNKGNFPGRFSGRQFSNSRSEMNVSTLELGDSALYLCASSLSAGLQETQNFGPGTRLLVL.